One and the same sample provided the 13 T cell receptor beta chains below, sequenced in a study of control samples from healthy donors and cancer patients. The assay was immunoSEQ multiplex PCR, and TCRdb's table has in-frame clones only and misses some. The sample yields around 100,000 clones, approximately 90% seen once. Specimen: blood. The receptors were gathered from a woman younger than 35 in good health.

The CDR3 nucleotides are TGCAGCGTTCGCGGTAACTATGGCTACACCTTC. Its protein product is CSVRGNYGYTF. The gene calls are TRBV29-1 and TRBJ1-2; D is uncertain. CDR3 length: 11 amino acids. Trimming pared 5 bases from V and 1 base from J, leaving 5 bases between. Germline V gene sequence: CDR1 SQVTM, CDR2 ANQGSEA.

The V and J genes are TRBV10-1 and TRBJ2-3, with 9 bases matching TRBD1. Germline loops: CDR1 WNHNN, CDR2 SYGVQD (reference sequence). The V and J ends lost 8 bases and 3 bases, in that order; junction bases with no gene match: 6. This CDR3 spans 14 amino acids. The CDR3 loop reads CASRGGQGTDTQYF. The CDR3 nucleotides are TGCGCCAGCCGAGGGGGACAGGGAACAGATACGCAGTATTTT.

V gene TRBV4-3 combines with J gene TRBJ2-2; 7 nucleotides match TRBD2. The CDR3 has 18 residues. In germline, CDR1 is LGHNA, CDR2 YSLEER. V shed 0 bases and J 5 bases; nucleotides not matched to a gene: 12. CDR3 nucleotide sequence: TGCGCCAGCAGCCAAGATCGGCTCAAGCGGGGACCGACCGGGGAGCTGTTTTTT. This gives the protein CASSQDRLKRGPTGELFF.

J is TRBJ1-2 and V is TRBV19; D may be TRBD1 (5 bases). Trimming stripped 5 bases from V and 1 base from J, with 20 bases between. There are 17 residues in the CDR3. CDR1 and CDR2 (germline): LNHDA, SQIVND (reference sequence). The CDR3 reads CASSSWPLAGHNYGYTF. CDR3 nucleotide sequence: TGTGCCAGTAGTTCGTGGCCTCTGGCAGGACATAACTATGGCTACACCTTC. Using reference TRBV19 and TRBJ1-2 for the parts outside the CDR3, the full variable domain is DGGITQSPKYLFRKEGQNVTLSCEQNLNHDAMYWYRQDPGQGLRLIYYSQIVNDFQKGDIAEGYSVSREKKESFPLTVTSAQKNPTAFYLCASSSWPLAGHNYGYTFGSGTRLTVV.

The CDR3 DNA follows: TGCGCCAGCAGCTTGGGGCTGGACGAGCAGTACTTC. It translates to CASSLGLDEQYF. The rearrangement links TRBV5-1 to TRBJ2-7; no clear D gene. The CDR3 is 12 amino acids. The ends were cut back, 0 bases at V and 5 bases at J, with 6 bases in the middle. Germline CDR1 and CDR2: SGHRS and YFSETQ.

The chain joins TRBV3-1 (or the pseudogene TRBV3-2) to TRBJ1-4; a possible D gene is TRBD1 (5 bases). Germline assignment: CDR1 LGHDT and CDR2 YNNKEL (reference sequence). The ends were cut back, 6 bases at V and 7 bases at J, with 15 bases in the middle. The CDR3 has 14 amino acids. CDR3 in amino acids: CASRSRGNGEKLFF. The CDR3 DNA reads as TGTGCCAGCAGGTCGAGGGGTAATGGTGAAAAACTGTTTTTT.

The chain has TRBV30 and TRBJ2-5; maybe TRBD2 (6 bases). The CDR3 contains 15 residues. Per germline, CDR1 GTSNPN and CDR2 SVGIG (reference sequence). With 1 base removed from V and 5 bases from J, the gap between germline ends came to 17 bases. The CDR3 region has the DNA TGTGCCTGGAGTGCCCCCCGGGTTGGAGGGGAGACCCAGTACTTC. Translating it yields CAWSAPRVGGETQYF.

This clone turned up a few times. The chain links TRBV10-3 to TRBJ1-2; D unresolved. CDR1 and CDR2 (germline): ENHRY, SYGVKD. Trimming removed 0 bases at V and 4 bases at J, with 3 bases between. The CDR3 is 12 residues long. The CDR3 loop reads CAISESVYGYTF. The CDR3 region has the DNA TGTGCCATCAGTGAGTCGGTCTATGGCTACACCTTC.

The genes are TRBV5-1 and TRBJ1-1, with D possibly matching TRBD1 (6 bases). Trimming pared 0 bases from V and 3 bases from J, leaving 9 bases between. The CDR3 covers 14 residues. Germline V CDR1 and CDR2: SGHRS, YFSETQ. CDR3 residues: CASSLVAGDTEAFF. The CDR3 DNA reads as TGCGCCAGCAGCTTGGTAGCAGGGGACACTGAAGCTTTCTTT.

The CDR3 is CASSPLGGDTNTGELFF. The CDR3 DNA sequence: TGTGCCAGCAGCCCCTTGGGGGGAGACACGAACACCGGGGAGCTGTTTTTT. This chain uses TRBV5-6 with TRBJ2-2; D might be TRBD2 (6 bases). This CDR3 comprises 17 residues. Between the trimmed V and J ends, which lost 4 bases and 0 bases, there was a span of 16 bases. Per germline, CDR1 SGHDT and CDR2 YYEEEE.

The rearrangement links TRBV11-3 to TRBJ2-7, with D uncertain. CDR3 size: 15 residues. Germline V gene data show CDR1 as SGHNT and CDR2 as YENEEA. V shed 4 bases and J shed 7 bases, with 20 bases lying between them. This chain's CDR3 is CASSSERPAMGEQYF. The CDR3 DNA reads TGTGCCAGCAGCTCGGAGCGCCCGGCGATGGGGGAGCAGTACTTC. Combining the CDR3 with reference TRBV11-3 and TRBJ2-7 gives the whole variable domain EAGVVQSPRYKIIEKKQPVAFWCNPISGHNTLYWYLQNLGQGPELLIRYENEEAVDDSQLPKDRFSAERLKGVDSTLKIQPAELGDSAVYLCASSSERPAMGEQYFGPGTRLTVT.

The chain recombines TRBV4-1 with TRBJ1-4, with unresolved D. The germline gives CDR1 MGHRA, CDR2 YSYEKL. V was trimmed by 0 bases and J by 0 bases, leaving 5 bases between them. The CDR3 is made up of 15 amino acids. Here the CDR3 reads CASSQEGATNEKLFF. CDR3 DNA: TGCGCCAGCAGCCAAGAGGGAGCAACTAATGAAAAACTGTTTTTT.

The genes are TRBV28 and TRBJ1-2, with TRBD1 matching over 7 bases. The CDR3 has 16 amino acids. V was pared by 5 bases and J by 4 bases, with 13 bases of the junction left unmatched. From germline, CDR1 is MDHEN and CDR2 SYDVKM. The CDR3 DNA sequence: TGTGCCAGCAGTCCCTCTCATACAGGGGAGGCCTATGGCTACACCTTC. Translating it yields CASSPSHTGEAYGYTF.